This T cell receptor beta chain was profiled in a study of cytomegalovirus exposure and HLA in healthy donors. Study-level results: The authors later linked a missense DCLRE1C variant to TCR beta V- and J-gene trimming. TCR beta sequences reportedly predicted the HLA-A and HLA-B alleles of most subjects accurately. The authors later found HLA-associated TCR beta chains more clonally expanded than equally common others.

On this clone: The antigen is undetermined.

Primers included in the PCR were 60 Vbeta and 13 Jbeta primers. Profiled with immunoSEQ multiplex PCR; TCRdb holds only in-frame clones, not every one. Found here are approximately 270,000 clones, over 70% of them singletons; the top ten hold around 0.33%. Sequencing used PBMCs. The receptor's source is a girl aged 2-10 years in good health and CMV-seronegative.

The CDR3 nucleotides read TGTGCCAGCAGCCTCACAGGGGGCCGTGAGCAGTTCTTC. The encoded protein is CASSLTGGREQFF. The rearrangement joins TRBV5-6 to TRBJ2-1; 9 bases are a match to TRBD1. After removal of 4 bases from V and 9 bases from J, the junction contained 5 bases not matched to a gene. The CDR3 runs to 13 residues. Per the germline V gene, CDR1 is SGHDT and CDR2 is YYEEEE.